This T cell receptor (beta chain) was captured by sequencing in a study of siplizumab effects on memory and regulatory T cells. Study conclusions and caveats: Naive T cells seemed more diverse than memory cells; they also seemed major alloresponse contributors. Versus around 25% in controls, the mappable alloreactive CD4+ clones averaged 68.8% Treg-derived with siplizumab. Siplizumab significantly decreased alloreactive sequences from unstimulated CD4+ memory cells.

Repertoires were generated with immunoSEQ multiplex PCR, while TCRdb's copy carries only in-frame clones and drops some. The sample holds approximately 52,000 clones, 95% to 97% seen once. The CDR3 has 14 residues. The V and J ends lost 7 bases and 0 bases respectively, with 12 bases between them. The germline gives CDR1 MNHNS, CDR2 SASEGT. Concerning this clone itself: The antigen is not known.

Across a few donor pairs, the naive, memory, effector memory and TEMRA subsets were sequenced without stimulation. The origin of this receptor is a human donor in good health. The V gene is TRBV6-1, the J gene TRBJ1-1; D uncertain. The material sequenced was naive CD4+ T cells sorted from blood. CDR3 DNA sequence: TGTGCCAGCACTTGGACCGATGTGAACACTGAAGCTTTCTTT. It specifies CASTWTDVNTEAFF.